Reported below is one T cell receptor (beta chain). The CDR3 is 13 residues long. The V gene's germline CDR1 is SGHDN and CDR2 FVKESK. Trimming shortened V by 3 bases and J by 2 bases, and 8 bases separated the two germline ends. As handled by the study authors: Nucleated cell number was recorded as an estimate derived from reference gene primer amplification. Clones were sequenced by immunoSEQ multiplex PCR, and TCRdb holds only the in-frame ones, with some missing. Clone size and V and J calls were adopted from that table, with D and trimming inferred from the DNA. The data hold some 220,000 clones, with approximately 87% observed a single time. The data were obtained in a study of blood T cell repertoires in COVID-19. Study background: Samples came from the United States, Italy and Spain, spanning acute and convalescent COVID-19.

The chain uses TRBV14 and TRBJ2-7, with unresolved D. The sample comprised PBMCs or T cells enriched from blood (not recorded which). This sequence was found in a woman between 45 and 60 years old in a cohort exposed to, infected with or recovered from COVID-19 (not recorded which). The CDR3 spells CASSHGPAYEQYF. The CDR3 coding sequence is TGTGCCAGCAGCCATGGGCCGGCCTACGAGCAGTACTTC.